This T cell receptor (beta chain) was profiled in a study of response to subunit inactivated influenza vaccine. This clonotype was detected a few times. As yet, its antigen is unknown. V was clipped by 5 bases and J by 6 bases; unmatched bases: 12. The CDR3 is 16 amino acids. Per germline, CDR1 SGHRS and CDR2 YFSETQ. TCRdb re-analysed the RT-PCR reads in MiXCR, keeping a single row per CDR3 protein. The sample contains roughly 620,000 distinct CDR3 sequences, around 10% of which appear only once. The study's findings and limits: Only a handful of new T cells, the authors suggested, are recruited with each seasonal influenza vaccination.

These data were also filed under a second study, of T cells expressing NK-cell markers. That study adds: 5'RACE template switching built TCR beta cDNA with unique molecular identifiers. It was sorted CD3+CD56-NKG2C+, CD3+CD56+NKG2C- and CD3+CD56+NKG2C+ T cells that provided the TCR beta repertoires. The study did not resolve the HCMV specificity of expanded NKG2C+ T cell clones.

This TCR came from a man aged 50-59 years who received an inactivated influenza vaccine. The source material was PBMCs from blood, sampled on the day of vaccination. This chain connects TRBV5-1 to TRBJ2-7; 12 nucleotides match TRBD1. The CDR3 region has the DNA TGCGCCAGCAGTTCCGGGACAGGGGGCGTCACGGGCGAGCAGTACTTC. Translation gives CASSSGTGGVTGEQYF.